The rows below give T cell receptor beta chains drawn from one sample of a study of blood T cell repertoires in COVID-19. The method was immunoSEQ multiplex PCR; TCRdb's version includes in-frame clones alone and lacks a portion of them. The sample has 110,000 or so clones; approximately 85% are singletons. The specimen was peripheral blood. The receptor source for this set is a man aged 40-49 years with acute or convalescent COVID-19. The CDR3 runs from the conserved cysteine through the conserved F or W. Fields, in order: D gene, J gene, V gene, clone size, CDR3 protein, CDR3 DNA. The D gene is left open where the match is weak. Expanded clones are given a class, and other clones once, few, many or no size at all.

>TRBD2|TRBJ2-1|TRBV7-9|NA
CASSLAGASGLRGEQFF
TGTGCCAGCAGCTTAGCGGGAGCTAGCGGGCTACGGGGTGAGCAGTTCTTC
>TRBD1|TRBJ1-5|TRBV24-1|NA
CATSDSTGGSQPQHF
TGTGCCACCAGTGATTCGACAGGGGGAAGTCAGCCCCAGCATTTT
>TRBD1|TRBJ1-2|TRBV3-1/TRBV3-2|NA
CASSQPPDRVSGYTF
TGTGCCAGCAGCCAACCCCCGGACAGGGTCTCTGGCTACACCTTC
>NA|TRBJ2-5|TRBV4-1|once
CASSQDSRDGQETQYF
TGCGCCAGCAGCCAAGATTCCAGGGATGGTCAAGAGACCCAGTACTTC
>NA|TRBJ1-2|TRBV29-1|NA
CSVLTEPYGYTF
TGCAGCGTTCTAACTGAACCCTATGGCTACACCTTC
>NA|TRBJ1-1|TRBV6-1|once
CASSEGQGMNTEAFF
TGTGCCAGCAGTGAAGGGCAGGGGATGAACACTGAAGCTTTCTTT
>TRBD1|TRBJ2-7|TRBV19|NA
CASSISQTGEIYEQYF
TGTGCCAGTAGTATATCCCAGACAGGGGAAATCTACGAGCAGTACTTC
>NA|TRBJ1-2|TRBV11-2|NA
CASSLLAGRYGYTF
TGTGCCAGCAGCTTACTGGCAGGGCGCTATGGCTACACCTTC
>TRBD1|TRBJ2-2|TRBV27|NA
CASSLPGGNGNTGELFF
TGTGCCAGCAGTTTACCAGGGGGTAACGGAAACACCGGGGAGCTGTTTTTT
>NA|TRBJ2-3|TRBV10-2|NA
CASSLTGSTDTQYF
TGCGCCAGCAGCTTGACGGGGTCCACAGATACGCAGTATTTT
>TRBD2|TRBJ2-3|TRBV6-2/TRBV6-3|NA
CASSYSALAGGLESTDTQYF
TGTGCCAGCAGTTACTCTGCACTAGCGGGGGGACTCGAATCCACAGATACGCAGTATTTT
>NA|TRBJ1-5|TRBV27|NA
CASSYRASSNQPQHF
TGTGCCAGCAGTTACAGGGCCTCTAGCAATCAGCCCCAGCATTTT
>NA|TRBJ2-2|TRBV9|NA
CASSVGQRANTGELFF
TGTGCCAGCAGCGTAGGACAGCGAGCGAACACCGGGGAGCTGTTTTTT
>TRBD2|TRBJ2-7|TRBV7-2|NA
CASSSLAGGLYEQYF
TGTGCCAGCAGCTCACTAGCGGGGGGGCTTTACGAGCAGTACTTC
>NA|TRBJ2-3|TRBV6-5|NA
CASRTPSTDTQYF
TGTGCCAGCAGAACACCGAGCACAGATACGCAGTATTTT
>NA|TRBJ2-6|TRBV6-4|NA
CASSERSGSGANVLTF
TGTGCCAGCAGTGAGAGGTCCGGGTCTGGGGCCAACGTCCTGACTTTC
>NA|TRBJ2-3|TRBV7-8|NA
CASSFSSRSTDTQYF
TGTGCCAGCAGCTTTAGCAGTAGGAGCACAGATACGCAGTATTTT
>NA|TRBJ2-7|TRBV30|NA
CAWSLGGSSYEQYF
TGTGCCTGGAGCTTGGGGGGAAGCTCCTACGAGCAGTACTTC
>TRBD2|TRBJ2-1|TRBV10-1|once
CASSEKGLAIYPYNEQFF
TGCGCCAGCAGTGAAAAAGGACTAGCCATATATCCCTACAATGAGCAGTTCTTC
>TRBD1|TRBJ1-5|TRBV30|NA
CAWATGGGYLSNQPQHF
TGTGCCTGGGCGACAGGGGGAGGATATCTGAGCAATCAGCCCCAGCATTTT
>TRBD2|TRBJ2-7|TRBV27|once
CASSLAGGPGEQYF
TGTGCCAGCAGTTTGGCGGGGGGGCCAGGGGAGCAGTACTTC
>NA|TRBJ1-1|TRBV7-8|NA
CASSLVWAAGTEAFF
TGTGCCAGCAGCTTAGTCTGGGCCGCGGGCACTGAAGCTTTCTTT
>NA|TRBJ2-7|TRBV28|NA
CASSGTIDRFPYEQYF
TGTGCCAGCAGTGGAACCATCGACAGGTTCCCCTACGAGCAGTACTTC
>NA|TRBJ2-3|TRBV5-6|NA
CASRWAVGVTGGQTDTQYF
TGTGCCAGCAGGTGGGCGGTTGGGGTCACTGGGGGCCAGACAGATACGCAGTATTTT
>TRBD1|TRBJ2-3|TRBV10-3|NA
CAISDWDRHTDTQYF
TGTGCCATCAGTGATTGGGACAGACACACAGATACGCAGTATTTT
>NA|TRBJ1-3|TRBV24-1|NA
CATSTGSGNTIYF
TGTGCCACCAGCACGGGGTCTGGAAACACCATATATTTT
>TRBD1|TRBJ2-7|TRBV30|few
CAWSAGTGGYEQYF
TGTGCCTGGAGTGCCGGGACAGGGGGCTACGAGCAGTACTTC
>TRBD1|TRBJ1-1|TRBV4-3|NA
CASSQAQGVILMNTEAFF
TGCGCCAGCAGCCAAGCCCAGGGGGTAATCCTCATGAACACTGAAGCTTTCTTT
>TRBD1|TRBJ1-1|TRBV29-1|NA
CSVAGDRKSMNTEAFF
TGCAGCGTTGCTGGGGACAGGAAAAGTATGAACACTGAAGCTTTCTTT
>NA|TRBJ1-1|TRBV4-1|NA
CASGPASEAFF
TGCGCCAGCGGCCCAGCGTCTGAAGCTTTCTTT
>TRBD1|TRBJ2-3|TRBV12-5|NA
CASVTGTGVMTDTQYF
TGTGCTAGTGTCACAGGGACAGGGGTTATGACAGATACGCAGTATTTT
>NA|TRBJ2-1|TRBV7-9|NA
CASSLQSGTEGFF
TGTGCCAGCAGCTTACAATCCGGCACAGAGGGGTTCTTC
>NA|TRBJ2-7|TRBV3-1/TRBV3-2|NA
CASSQVRDF
TGTGCCAGCAGCCAAGTGCGGGACTTC
>TRBD1|TRBJ1-2|TRBV24-1|NA
CATSDPPQGAGYGYTF
TGTGCCACCAGTGATCCTCCTCAGGGGGCCGGCTATGGCTACACCTTC
>NA|TRBJ2-7|TRBV5-1|NA
CASSPRKGEGYEQYF
TGCGCCAGCAGCCCCCGGAAGGGAGAGGGTTACGAGCAGTACTTC
>NA|TRBJ2-5|TRBV24-1|NA
CATRRGSQETQYF
TGTGCCACCCGTCGCGGATCCCAAGAGACCCAGTACTTC
>TRBD1|TRBJ1-6|TRBV7-9|NA
CASSLGGTASPLHF
TGTGCCAGCAGCTTAGGGGGGACAGCCTCACCCCTCCACTTT
>NA|TRBJ2-7|TRBV5-6|NA
CASSLGDIRYEQYF
TGTGCCAGCAGCTTGGGGGACATACGCTACGAGCAGTACTTC
>NA|TRBJ2-7|TRBV27|NA
CASTLELGFSYEQYF
TGTGCCAGCACCCTGGAGTTGGGTTTCTCCTACGAGCAGTACTTC
>TRBD2|TRBJ2-6|TRBV5-5|NA
CASRASPLAGVSGANVLTF
TGTGCCAGCAGGGCAAGTCCACTAGCGGGGGTCTCTGGGGCCAACGTCCTGACTTTC
>TRBD1|TRBJ2-2|TRBV3-1/TRBV3-2|NA
CASSQDRRGRTGELFF
TGTGCCAGCAGCCAAGATCGCAGGGGGCGAACCGGGGAGCTGTTTTTT
>NA|TRBJ2-2|TRBV9|NA
CASSLWQANTGELFF
TGTGCCAGCAGCCTGTGGCAGGCGAACACCGGGGAGCTGTTTTTT
>TRBD1|TRBJ1-6|TRBV12-3/TRBV12-4|NA
CASTPDRYSPLHF
TGTGCCAGCACCCCGGACAGGTACTCACCCCTCCACTTT
>NA|TRBJ2-2|TRBV7-8|NA
CASSLGAGTVLFTGELFF
TGTGCCAGCAGCTTAGGAGCGGGCACAGTTCTATTCACCGGGGAGCTGTTTTTT
>NA|TRBJ1-1|TRBV4-1|few
CASSQGTANTEAFF
TGCGCCAGCAGCCAAGGGACAGCGAACACTGAAGCTTTCTTT
>NA|TRBJ1-4|TRBV5-1|NA
CASRTSGVTEKLFF
TGCGCCAGCAGGACGTCGGGGGTTACTGAAAAACTGTTTTTT
>TRBD2|TRBJ2-2|TRBV7-8|NA
CASTTLYSGGDNTGELFF
TGTGCCAGCACCACCTTATATAGCGGGGGAGACAACACCGGGGAGCTGTTTTTT
>NA|TRBJ1-2|TRBV9|NA
CASSVDPFDSSNYGYTF
TGTGCCAGCAGCGTAGACCCCTTCGACAGTTCTAACTATGGCTACACCTTC
>TRBD1|TRBJ1-2|TRBV25-1|NA
CASETTGSGYTF
TGTGCCAGCGAGACGACAGGGAGCGGCTACACCTTC
>NA|TRBJ2-5|TRBV7-2|NA
CASSLKGLLLQETQYF
TGTGCCAGCAGCTTAAAGGGACTGCTACTTCAAGAGACCCAGTACTTC
>TRBD1|TRBJ2-2|TRBV3-1/TRBV3-2|once
CASRLARDRGPGELFF
TGTGCCAGCAGGCTCGCTAGGGACAGGGGGCCCGGGGAGCTGTTTTTT